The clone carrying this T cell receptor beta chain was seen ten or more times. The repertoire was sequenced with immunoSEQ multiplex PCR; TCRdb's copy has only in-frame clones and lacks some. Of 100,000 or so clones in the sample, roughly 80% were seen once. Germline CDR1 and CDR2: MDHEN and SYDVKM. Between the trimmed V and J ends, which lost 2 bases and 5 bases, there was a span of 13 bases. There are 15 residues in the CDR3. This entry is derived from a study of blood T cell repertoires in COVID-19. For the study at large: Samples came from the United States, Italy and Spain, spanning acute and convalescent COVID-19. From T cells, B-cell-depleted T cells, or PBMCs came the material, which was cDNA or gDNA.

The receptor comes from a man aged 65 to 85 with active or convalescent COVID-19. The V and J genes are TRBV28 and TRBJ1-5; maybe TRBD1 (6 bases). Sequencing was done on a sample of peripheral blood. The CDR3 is CASSLVGALDQPQHF. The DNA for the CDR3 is TGTGCCAGCAGTTTAGTGGGGGCTTTAGATCAGCCCCAGCATTTT.